Included here is one TCR beta chain sequence, with context. Its antigen remains undetermined. No qualities accompany the bases; no much larger clone lies one base away. The CDR3 regions of human TCRbeta chains were subjected to immunosequencing. The original pipeline was this. Repertoire TCRs were matched against a reference library of SARS-CoV-2-specific TCRs generated with the MIRA antigen-specificity platform. Breadth was defined as the fraction of unique TCRs that were SARS-CoV-2-associated. Depth was defined as the fraction of total T cells that were SARS-CoV-2-associated. Each spike-specific TCR was assigned to its reactive spike region and to a CD4 or CD8 class using the MIRA data. Log10-transformed breadth and depth values were compared by one-way ANOVA with Sidak's multiple comparisons tests. TCRdb obtained this table from immuneACCESS and retained in-frame rearrangements with V and J assigned. These tables miss some clones; where compared with another copy, unresolved V genes account for less than half of the shortfall, and the remainder is unexplained. The DNA gave D and trimming, while V, J and clone size come from that table. Across this sample there are 150,000 to 200,000 clones, with roughly nine tenths seen only once. The ten largest account for roughly 1.2% of the sample.

These data belong to a study of T cell responses to AZD1222 COVID-19 vaccine (dated by TCRdb to about 2021). Regarding the complete study: TCR sequencing was performed for about 240 trial participants, of whom around 200 were given two doses of AZD1222 and 26 were given two doses of MenACWY control vaccine. Trial participants were enrolled by age into subgroups of 18-55, 56-69 and 70-plus years, and about 150, 27 and 61 TCR-sequenced participants, respectively, were included in these subgroups. What the study reported, not specific to this receptor: Nearly half of unique spike-specific TCRs reportedly recognized epitopes outside regions mutated in the B.1.351 and B.1.1.7 variants. Spike-specific TCR breadth and depth rose significantly after two AZD1222 doses compared with day 0 and with MenACWY recipients. Participants were mostly white British, with more females than males. The authors suggested clonal diversity may have been underestimated. Conclusions about previously exposed vaccinees are limited because only five or six AZD1222 recipients were SARS-CoV-2 seropositive at baseline. The whole spike protein was spanned by vaccine-associated CD4 TCRs, and dominant responses were seen in regions 160-218 and 743-854. The 56-69-year group was small, and its depth increase did not reach significance, likely because of low power. Because no samples from the day 14 peak response were available, repertoires could be characterized only after the peak T cell response.

The CDR3 covers 14 residues, taking in both the cysteine and the phenylalanine. Solely the CDR3 DNA is kept, with 42 bases framed from the first base. As encoded in the germline V gene (reference sequence), CDR1 is LNHDA while CDR2 is SQIVND. Germline trimming: 7 bases from V, 3 bases from J; junction bases outside gene matches: 8. The time point label, read with the paper, signifies: about 28 days (+/-7) after the second vaccine dose. AZD1222 recipients with second doses at about 4 weeks or about 12 weeks were pooled, because spike-specific TCR depth and breadth did not differ between schedules. Vaccinee samples were obtained from the UK trials COV001 and COV002, which included a single-blind randomized controlled phase 2/3 trial of AZD1222 (ChAdOx1 nCoV-19) in healthy adults. Trial participant PBMC samples were collected at day 0 and day 28 after the second dose for TCRbeta chain sequencing.

The rearranged chain carries TRBV19 and TRBJ1-1; 7 central bases correspond to TRBD1. The sample in question was peripheral blood, obtained 28 days after the second AZD1222 dose. The sequence was collected from an adult who received the AZD1222 COVID-19 vaccine. The CDR3 here reads CASTGRGLDTEAFF. The nucleotide sequence is given as TGTGCCAGTACTGGCAGGGGGTTGGACACTGAAGCTTTCTTT.